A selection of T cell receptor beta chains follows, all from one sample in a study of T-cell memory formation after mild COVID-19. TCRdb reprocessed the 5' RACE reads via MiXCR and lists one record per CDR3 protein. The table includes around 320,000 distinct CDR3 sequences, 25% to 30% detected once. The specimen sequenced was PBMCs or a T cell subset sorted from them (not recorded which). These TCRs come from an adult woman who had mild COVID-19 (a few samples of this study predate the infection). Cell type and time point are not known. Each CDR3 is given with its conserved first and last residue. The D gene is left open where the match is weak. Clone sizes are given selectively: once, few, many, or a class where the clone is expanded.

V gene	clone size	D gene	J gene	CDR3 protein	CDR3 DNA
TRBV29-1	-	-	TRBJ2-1	CSVEERGWDGGEQFF	TGCAGCGTTGAAGAAAGAGGCTGGGATGGTGGTGAGCAGTTCTTC
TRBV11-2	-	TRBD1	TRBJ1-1	CASSYLQGVAPETEAFF	TGTGCCAGCAGTTACCTGCAGGGGGTAGCTCCCGAGACTGAAGCTTTCTTT
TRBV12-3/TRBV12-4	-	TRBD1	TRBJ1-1	CASSFVPTGDPEAFF	TGTGCCAGCAGTTTTGTACCTACAGGGGACCCCGAAGCTTTCTTT
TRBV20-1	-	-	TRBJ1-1	CSARDKGGKWLAEAFF	TGCAGTGCTAGAGATAAGGGGGGGAAATGGTTGGCTGAAGCTTTCTTT
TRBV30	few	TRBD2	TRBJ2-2	CACPRGLAGGQTGELFF	TGTGCCTGCCCTCGGGGACTAGCGGGAGGGCAGACCGGGGAGCTGTTTTTT
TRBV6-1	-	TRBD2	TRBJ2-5	CASSGGRGLETQYF	TGTGCCAGCAGCGGCGGGAGAGGTCTGGAGACCCAGTACTTC
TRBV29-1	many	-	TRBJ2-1	CSVDSYNEQFF	TGCAGCGTAGACAGTTACAATGAGCAGTTCTTC
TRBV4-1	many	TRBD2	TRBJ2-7	CASSHPGLAGGPLSYEQYF	TGCGCCAGCAGCCACCCGGGACTAGCGGGGGGGCCCCTCTCGTACGAGCAGTACTTC
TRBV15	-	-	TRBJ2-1	CATSREKASYNEQFF	TGTGCCACCAGCAGAGAGAAAGCCTCCTACAATGAGCAGTTCTTC
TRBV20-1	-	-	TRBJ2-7	CSARVPTRNSYEQYF	TGCAGTGCTAGAGTTCCGACCAGGAACTCCTACGAGCAGTACTTC
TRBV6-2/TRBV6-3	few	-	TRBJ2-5	CASSYLGLMGETQYF	TGTGCCAGCAGTTACCTAGGACTAATGGGCGAGACCCAGTACTTC
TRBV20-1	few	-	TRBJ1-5	CSLDRANSNQPQHF	TGCAGTTTGGACAGAGCGAATAGCAATCAGCCCCAGCATTTT
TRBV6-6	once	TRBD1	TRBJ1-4	CASSYSAGTGNHIEKLFF	TGTGCCAGCAGTTACTCCGCCGGGACAGGGAATCATATTGAAAAACTGTTTTTT
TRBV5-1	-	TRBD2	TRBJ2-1	CASSHPSGGANEQFF	TGCGCCAGCAGTCATCCTAGCGGGGGGGCTAATGAGCAGTTCTTC
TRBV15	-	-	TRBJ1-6	CATSRGSLFSYNSPLHF	TGTGCCACCAGCAGAGGTTCTCTGTTCTCCTATAATTCACCCCTCCACTTT
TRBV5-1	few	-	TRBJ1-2	CASSSDPGTAYGYTF	TGCGCCAGCAGCTCGGACCCCGGGACCGCATATGGCTACACCTTC
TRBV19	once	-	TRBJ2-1	CASSRMSGTYNEQFF	TGTGCCAGTAGTAGGATGAGCGGAACCTACAATGAGCAGTTCTTC
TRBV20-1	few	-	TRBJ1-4	CSAGRVGPHRNEKLFF	TGCAGTGCGGGGAGGGTAGGGCCACACCGTAATGAAAAACTGTTTTTT
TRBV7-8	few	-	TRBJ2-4	CASSPREFPQAKNIQYF	TGTGCCAGCAGCCCCCGGGAGTTCCCACAAGCCAAAAACATTCAGTACTTC
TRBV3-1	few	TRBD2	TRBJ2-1	CASRGLAGSLGNEQFF	TGTGCCAGCAGGGGACTAGCGGGGAGCCTTGGTAATGAGCAGTTCTTC